A selection of T cell receptor beta chains follows, all from one sample in a study of preoperative IRX-2 immunotherapy in early breast cancer. The assay was immunoSEQ multiplex PCR, and TCRdb's table has in-frame clones only and misses some. The sample records approximately 30,000 clones, 90% to 95% being singletons. The sample was taken from a patient treated with IRX-2 immunotherapy. Every receptor here comes from a human donor with breast cancer. CDR3s include the opening cysteine and the closing phenylalanine or tryptophan. A D gene is named only where the DNA matches it firmly. Size tells how often a clone was seen (once, few, many) or the class of an expanded clone, and some rows leave it out.

-	TRBD2	TRBJ2-2	TRBV6-6	CASSKLAASTGELFF	TGTGCCAGCAGTAAACTAGCGGCCTCCACCGGGGAGCTGTTTTTT
-	-	TRBJ2-1	TRBV5-1	CASSLALDGGGGYEQFF	TGCGCCAGCAGCTTGGCTCTTGACGGTGGGGGCGGTTATGAGCAGTTCTTC
-	-	TRBJ2-1	TRBV7-9	CASSPRGEQFF	TGTGCCAGCAGCCCGAGGGGAGAGCAGTTCTTC
-	TRBD2	TRBJ2-1	TRBV4-1	CASSQDERGGLREQFF	TGCGCCAGCAGCCAAGACGAGCGGGGGGGCCTTAGGGAGCAGTTCTTC
-	-	TRBJ2-7	TRBV9	CASSVGPGTMSYEQYF	TGTGCCAGCAGCGTAGGTCCGGGGACCATGTCCTACGAGCAGTACTTC
-	-	TRBJ1-1	TRBV6-1	CASSGTKNTEAFF	TGTGCCAGCAGTGGAACAAAGAACACTGAAGCTTTCTTT
-	-	TRBJ1-2	TRBV28	CASTSGGSNYGYTF	TGTGCCAGCACCTCGGGAGGTTCTAACTATGGCTACACCTTC
once	TRBD2	TRBJ2-3	TRBV7-2	CASSPQLAGRVGTDTQYF	TGTGCCAGCAGCCCCCAACTAGCGGGACGGGTAGGCACAGATACGCAGTATTTT
-	TRBD2	TRBJ2-3	TRBV5-4	CASSQTSGSPDTQYF	TGTGCCAGCAGCCAGACTAGCGGGAGTCCAGATACGCAGTATTTT
-	TRBD1	TRBJ1-2	TRBV18	CASSAGGQGRHGYTF	TGTGCCAGCTCAGCCGGGGGACAGGGGCGTCATGGCTACACCTTC
-	-	TRBJ2-7	TRBV5-6	CASSYSYEQYF	TGTGCCAGCAGCTACTCCTACGAGCAGTACTTC
-	-	TRBJ1-5	TRBV28	CASTKLGSPQPQHF	TGTGCCAGCACCAAGTTGGGGTCTCCCCAGCCCCAGCATTTT
-	-	TRBJ2-6	TRBV6-5	CASSSREAGANVLTF	TGTGCCAGCAGTTCCAGGGAGGCTGGGGCCAACGTCCTGACTTTC
-	-	TRBJ2-7	TRBV18	CASSPGSSEQYF	TGTGCCAGCTCACCCGGCAGTTCCGAGCAGTACTTC
-	TRBD2	TRBJ2-1	TRBV19	CASTLAGARSYNEQFF	TGTGCCAGTACCCTAGCGGGGGCCCGCTCCTACAATGAGCAGTTCTTC
once	TRBD1	TRBJ2-5	TRBV5-1	CASSWNQMTGNQETQYF	TGCGCCAGCAGCTGGAATCAAATGACAGGGAATCAAGAGACCCAGTACTTC
-	-	TRBJ1-3	TRBV12-5	CASGLVTGRSGNTIYF	TGTGCTAGTGGTTTGGTAACAGGTCGCTCTGGAAACACCATATATTTT
once	-	TRBJ1-4	TRBV2	CASTFYEKLFF	TGTGCCAGCACATTTTATGAAAAACTGTTTTTT
-	TRBD1	TRBJ2-6	TRBV9	CASSRTGFSGANVLTF	TGTGCCAGCAGCCGGACAGGGTTCTCTGGGGCCAACGTCCTGACTTTC
-	-	TRBJ2-4	TRBV29-1	CSVEGGALPKNIQYF	TGCAGCGTTGAAGGGGGGGCCCTCCCCAAAAACATTCAGTACTTC
-	TRBD1	TRBJ1-3	TRBV30	CAWTSGQAASGNTIYF	TGTGCCTGGACTTCGGGACAGGCCGCCTCTGGAAACACCATATATTTT
-	TRBD1	TRBJ1-1	TRBV6-4	CASSDLDRATLGNTEAFF	TGTGCCAGCAGTGACTTGGACAGGGCGACTTTGGGGAACACTGAAGCTTTCTTT
-	-	TRBJ1-4	TRBV4-1	CASSYVNEKLFF	TGCGCCAGCAGCTATGTGAATGAAAAACTGTTTTTT
-	-	TRBJ2-3	TRBV7-2	CASSSQNRAPSTDTQYF	TGTGCCAGCAGCTCCCAAAACAGGGCTCCTAGCACAGATACGCAGTATTTT
-	TRBD1	TRBJ1-5	TRBV7-9	CASSSTGGNSNQPQHF	TGTGCCAGCAGCTCCACAGGGGGGAATAGCAATCAGCCCCAGCATTTT
-	-	TRBJ1-2	TRBV7-8	CASSFWRGYGYTF	TGTGCCAGCAGCTTCTGGCGAGGCTATGGCTACACCTTC
-	-	TRBJ1-1	TRBV6-5	CASSYGGEYTEAFF	TGTGCCAGCAGTTACGGCGGTGAGTACACTGAAGCTTTCTTT
-	TRBD2	TRBJ2-5	TRBV4-1	CASSQMTSGTQYF	TGCGCCAGCAGCCAGATGACTAGCGGGACCCAGTACTTC
-	-	TRBJ2-7	TRBV29-1	CSTAGGSSYEQYF	TGCAGCACCGCCGGGGGCAGCTCCTACGAGCAGTACTTC
once	-	TRBJ1-1	TRBV14	CASSLGQPALNTEAFF	TGTGCCAGCAGCCTCGGACAGCCGGCACTGAACACTGAAGCTTTCTTT
-	-	TRBJ1-2	TRBV7-2	CASSSPRDRVIYGYTF	TGTGCCAGCAGCTCGCCCCGGGACCGAGTAATCTATGGCTACACCTTC
-	TRBD2	TRBJ2-7	TRBV7-2	CASRQTSGTSYEQYF	TGTGCCAGCCGTCAGACTAGCGGGACCTCCTACGAGCAGTACTTC
-	-	TRBJ1-1	TRBV30	CAWSELRENTEAFF	TGTGCCTGGAGTGAGCTCCGGGAAAACACTGAAGCTTTCTTT
once	-	TRBJ2-3	TRBV5-6	CASSLVGASTDTQYF	TGTGCCAGCAGCTTGGTGGGCGCTAGCACAGATACGCAGTATTTT
once	-	TRBJ1-2	TRBV15	CATSRGLPYGYTF	TGTGCCACCAGCAGAGGACTGCCCTATGGCTACACCTTC
-	TRBD1	TRBJ1-5	TRBV18	CASSPQTGNQPQHF	TGTGCCAGCTCCCCCCAGACAGGGAATCAGCCCCAGCATTTT